This is a list of T cell receptor beta chains from one sample in a study of T cells in Graves' hyperthyroidism and ophthalmopathy. TCRdb reprocessed the multiplex PCR reads via MiXCR and lists one record per CDR3 protein. The sample shows 490,000 or so distinct CDR3 sequences, about 20% of them seen only once. Sequencing input: blood. The origin of the receptors is a woman in her 70s with Graves' ophthalmopathy. CDR3s include the opening cysteine and the closing phenylalanine or tryptophan. The D gene is left open where the match is weak. The size field is filled for only some rows; it gives once, few, many or a size class.

TRBD1	TRBV12-3/TRBV12-4	TRBJ2-1	.	TGTGCCAGCAGGCGGACGGACAGGGGACAGTTCTTC	CASRRTDRGQFF
.	TRBV5-1	TRBJ2-7	.	TGCGCCAGCAGCTTCACCGGGACGGGAACCTACGAGCAGTACTTC	CASSFTGTGTYEQYF
TRBD1	TRBV27	TRBJ1-3	.	TGTGCCAGCAGCCCCGGGACAGACGGAAACACCATATATTTT	CASSPGTDGNTIYF
.	TRBV6-1	TRBJ1-2	.	TGTGCCAGCAGACCTAGGGGGAACTATGGCTACACCTTC	CASRPRGNYGYTF
TRBD2	TRBV2	TRBJ2-1	few	TGTGCCAGCACCTTGGGGGGGGTCAATGAGCAGTTCTTC	CASTLGGVNEQFF
.	TRBV28	TRBJ1-2	many	TGTGCCAGCAGCCTCTACGGGCCGAGGGGCTACACCTTC	CASSLYGPRGYTF
.	TRBV28	TRBJ1-5	.	TGTGCCAGCAGCCCTACCCTAGGGAGTCAGCCCCAGCATTTT	CASSPTLGSQPQHF
.	TRBV6-1	TRBJ1-5	many	TGTGCCAGCAGTGAGCAGGGTGGTGGCAATCAGCCCCAGCATTTT	CASSEQGGGNQPQHF
TRBD2	TRBV6-1	TRBJ2-1	few	TGTGCCAGCAGGGGCGGGGGGGACAATGAGCAGTTCTTC	CASRGGGDNEQFF
.	TRBV10-3	TRBJ1-1	many	TGTGCCATCACAGCAGGGGCTATGGGGAACACTGAAGCTTTCTTT	CAITAGAMGNTEAFF
.	TRBV7-9	TRBJ2-5	few	TGTGCCAGCAGCTTTTTACAGGGCAATACGCAAGAGACCCAGTACTTC	CASSFLQGNTQETQYF
TRBD1	TRBV7-2	TRBJ1-4	.	TGTGCCAGCAGCTCCGACAGGGGAGTTAATAATGAAAAACTGTTTTTT	CASSSDRGVNNEKLFF
TRBD2	TRBV12-3/TRBV12-4	TRBJ2-3	.	TGTGCCAGCAGCTTCTTAGCGGGAGGGCCGGATACGCAGTATTTT	CASSFLAGGPDTQYF
.	TRBV12-3/TRBV12-4	TRBJ1-1	many	TGTGCCAGCAGTTTGAGGGGGGAGAACACTGAAGCTTTCTTT	CASSLRGENTEAFF
TRBD2	TRBV27	TRBJ2-7	many	TGTGCCAGCAGTCCCGGACTAGCGTGGTACGAGCAGTACTTC	CASSPGLAWYEQYF
TRBD1	TRBV24-1	TRBJ2-2	.	TGTGCCACCAGTGATTTGCCGACAGGGGGCCGCACCGGGGAGCTGTTTTTT	CATSDLPTGGRTGELFF
.	TRBV13	TRBJ1-3	once	TGTGCCAGCAGCACCCGACCTGGTGGAAACACCATATATTTT	CASSTRPGGNTIYF
.	TRBV7-9	TRBJ1-3	many	TGTGCCAGCAGCTCTGGAAACACCATATATTTT	CASSSGNTIYF
.	TRBV2	TRBJ2-1	.	TGTGCCAGCGGGGGACGTCTTGAGCAGTTCTTC	CASGGRLEQFF
TRBD2	TRBV19	TRBJ2-4	.	TGTGCCAGTACCAGACTAGCGGGAGTAGGAAACATTCAGTACTTC	CASTRLAGVGNIQYF
.	TRBV4-1	TRBJ1-4	few	TGCGCCAGCAGCCAAGTAGGGCAGGGAGGCGAAAAACTGTTTTTT	CASSQVGQGGEKLFF
.	TRBV7-2	TRBJ2-1	few	TGTGCCAGCAGCCGCGCCTCGATGGGTCTTGAGCAGTTCTTC	CASSRASMGLEQFF
.	TRBV12-3/TRBV12-4	TRBJ2-5	few	TGTGCCAGCAGTTTAAGGACCAGAGGAGAGACCCAGTACTTC	CASSLRTRGETQYF
TRBD1	TRBV6-4	TRBJ2-1	many	TGTGCCAGCAGCGGACAGGGAGGCAATGAGCAGTTCTTC	CASSGQGGNEQFF
.	TRBV12-5	TRBJ1-5	few	TGTGCTAGTGGTTTGGTTTTTGATCAGCCCCAGCATTTT	CASGLVFDQPQHF
.	TRBV3-1	TRBJ2-2	.	TGTGCCAGCAGCCAGGTGGCGGGAAGGGGAACCGGGGAGCTGTTTTTT	CASSQVAGRGTGELFF
.	TRBV6-1	TRBJ1-2	many	TGTGCCAGCAGCGGGTGGAATGGCTACACCTTC	CASSGWNGYTF
.	TRBV20-1	TRBJ2-1	.	TGCAGTGCTAGCTGGAAAACCTACAATGAGCAGTTCTTC	CSASWKTYNEQFF
TRBD1	TRBV11-2	TRBJ2-2	many	TGTGCCAGCAGTTATTGGGACAGCGACACCGGGGAGCTGTTTTTT	CASSYWDSDTGELFF
TRBD2	TRBV30	TRBJ2-5	few	TGTGCCTGGAGTGGACTAGCGGGAGGGGAGACCCAGTACTTC	CAWSGLAGGETQYF
TRBD2	TRBV7-4	TRBJ2-2	.	TGTGCCAGCAGCTTGGTCTGGCGGCTAGCGGGAGGTTCTTATCACACCGGGGAGCTGTTTTTT	CASSLVWRLAGGSYHTGELFF
.	TRBV20-1	TRBJ2-1	many	TGCAGTGCTAGGTCCACGGCAGATGAGCAGTTCTTC	CSARSTADEQFF
.	TRBV20-1	TRBJ2-2	.	TGCAGTGCTAGAATCAGGGCGAACACCGGGGAGCTGTTTTTT	CSARIRANTGELFF
.	TRBV27	TRBJ2-1	once	TGTGCCAGCAGTTTGTGCAGGGACTGTGAGCAGTTCTTC	CASSLCRDCEQFF
TRBD1	TRBV20-1	TRBJ2-1	.	TGCAGTGCTAGAAAAACACCGACAGGGTTAGCGCAGTTCTTC	CSARKTPTGLAQFF
.	TRBV25-1	TRBJ2-5	.	TGTGCCAGTAAGGGTAAATTGGTCGAGACCCAGTACTTC	CASKGKLVETQYF
.	TRBV5-1	TRBJ2-3	.	TGCGCCAGCAGGGGTGGCGGGGAACCGTATACGCAGTATTTT	CASRGGGEPYTQYF
.	TRBV11-2	TRBJ2-7	few	TGTGCCAGCGACCTATATCCGCAGAGCGGCCGCGATTCCCTTTACGAGCAGTACTTC	CASDLYPQSGRDSLYEQYF
.	TRBV11-1	TRBJ2-1	many	TGTGCCAGCAGCTTAAACGGGGTCAATGAGCAGTTCTTC	CASSLNGVNEQFF
TRBD2	TRBV13	TRBJ2-5	many	TGTGCCAGCGGAAGCGGGAGGGAGGGGACCCAGTACTTC	CASGSGREGTQYF
TRBD1	TRBV7-9	TRBJ1-2	few	TGTGCCAGCAGCTTAACCGGGACAGGCAAAGATGGCTACACCTTC	CASSLTGTGKDGYTF
TRBD1	TRBV12-3/TRBV12-4	TRBJ2-3	many	TGTGCCAGCAGTTCCGGACAGGGGCGCACAGATACGCAGTATTTT	CASSSGQGRTDTQYF
TRBD1	TRBV27	TRBJ2-7	.	TGTGCCAGCACCCCGGACAGGGGATTGGGCGAGCAGTACTTC	CASTPDRGLGEQYF
TRBD2	TRBV7-3	TRBJ2-1	few	TGTGCCAGCAGCGCTTCAGCTACTAGCGGCCCTCGGGAGCAGTTCTTC	CASSASATSGPREQFF
.	TRBV11-2	TRBJ1-6	few	TGTGCCAGCAGCTTAGAGGCAGGGGCGAGCTCCTATAATTCACCCCTCCACTTT	CASSLEAGASSYNSPLHF
TRBD2	TRBV6-5	TRBJ2-5	many	TGTGCCAGCAGTTACTCCCCCCCTTGGGGAGGGGAGACCCAGTACTTC	CASSYSPPWGGETQYF
.	TRBV12-3/TRBV12-4	TRBJ1-2	.	TGTGCCAGCAGTATCGACTCCAACTATGGCTACACCTTC	CASSIDSNYGYTF
.	TRBV11-2	TRBJ2-6	few	TGTGCCAGCAGCTTCGGGGGTAGGGCCAACGTCCTGACTTTC	CASSFGGRANVLTF
.	TRBV6-2/TRBV6-3	TRBJ2-5	few	TGTGCCACCACCCTTCGGGAGACCCAGTACTTC	CATTLRETQYF
.	TRBV7-3	TRBJ2-1	once	TGTGCCAGCAGCTTACGGGCCGGGGTGACCTACAATGAGCAGTTCTTC	CASSLRAGVTYNEQFF
TRBD2	TRBV20-1	TRBJ2-5	few	TGCAGTGCAACTAGCGGGAGTTATAAAGAGACCCAGTACTTC	CSATSGSYKETQYF
TRBD1	TRBV6-1	TRBJ2-3	.	TGTGCCAGCAGTTCCAGGGGGCCTCCCACAGATACGCAGTATTTT	CASSSRGPPTDTQYF
TRBD2	TRBV29-1	TRBJ2-1	.	TGCAGCGTAGAGGGACTAGCGGGGGATGAGCAGTTCTTC	CSVEGLAGDEQFF
.	TRBV20-1	TRBJ2-3	.	TGCAGTGCCACCGAGGGGGGCACAGATACGCAGTATTTT	CSATEGGTDTQYF
.	TRBV12-3/TRBV12-4	TRBJ2-1	few	TGTGTCAGCCTGTGGGGACTCACAGACAATGAGCAGTTCTTC	CVSLWGLTDNEQFF
TRBD1	TRBV19	TRBJ1-5	.	TGTGCCAGTAGGAACCGGGACAGGGAAAACCGCAATCAGCCCCAGCATTTT	CASRNRDRENRNQPQHF
.	TRBV7-3	TRBJ2-7	.	TGTGCCAGCAGCTTAATAGGGGGGCAAGAGCAGTACTTC	CASSLIGGQEQYF